This TCR beta chain derives from a study of beta chain features in type 1 diabetes. Study information: There was similarity between patients and healthy donors in age, gender and cell yields. Findings of the study overall: Across all four CD4+ subsets, people with type 1 diabetes showed modestly shorter TCRB CDR3s. The naive, central memory and Treg TCRB repertoires showed an apparent similarity that was greater among patients than among healthy donors.

This clone was recorded many times. Its cognate antigen is unknown. The junction shows a germline mismatch at one end, possibly a read error. The CDR3 consists of 13 residues. CDR1 and CDR2 (germline): MNHNS, SASEGT. The whole isolated RNA underwent reverse transcription, so sequencing captured expressed TCRB transcripts. Clones were sequenced by immunoSEQ multiplex PCR, and TCRdb holds only the in-frame ones, with some missing. The profile shows more than 300,000 clones, around 10% of them singletons. The clonotype was recovered from a man aged 25 to 40 with type 1 diabetes. The material sequenced was central memory CD4+ T cells from blood. The V call is TRBV6-1, the J call TRBJ2-7; 14 bases fit TRBD2. The CDR3 here is CASSSGTSGSGRF. Here the CDR3 DNA reads TGTGCCAGCAGTTCCGGGACTAGCGGGAGCGGGCGCTTC.